This T cell receptor (beta chain) is drawn from a study of T cell repertoires in cytomegalovirus infection. About the study: Signatures in public TCR beta sequences pointed to both CMV infection and matching HLA type. Study-level results: Cumulative frequency of public TCR beta families picked out carriers of CMV plus the relevant HLA. The study found HLA-C-restricted CMV-specific TCR beta clonotypes dominating the ex vivo response.

Via MiXCR, TCRdb re-called the reads, giving one row per CDR3 protein. The data show some 200,000 distinct CDR3 sequences, with about 21% seen just once and around 3.1% held by the top ten. This clonotype was counted ten times or more. The antigen is not known. V gave up 0 bases and J gave up 5 bases, with 14 bases separating them. The germline CDR1 and CDR2 sequences are MRHNA and SNTAGT. This CDR3 is built from 16 residues. The chain employs TRBV6-4 and TRBJ2-1, with D perhaps TRBD1 or TRBD2 (6 bases each). The sample was PBMCs. This clonotype originated in a human donor in good health (CMV status not recorded). Some clones in this sample may be carry-over from other donors' samples. The CDR3 coding sequence is TGTGCCAGCAGTGACTCCGGGGGCGCGCTAAACAATGAGCAGTTCTTC. Its translation: CASSDSGGALNNEQFF.